Listed below are T cell receptor beta chains from one sample, sequenced in a study of CD8 T cells in ankylosing spondylitis. TCRdb reanalysed the 5' RACE reads using MiXCR and keeps one entry per CDR3 protein. The data show approximately 250,000 distinct CDR3 sequences, roughly 8.2% seen once. The sequencing input was blood, either unsorted or a sorted T cell fraction (not recorded which). The source of these receptors is a female donor with ankylosing spondylitis or in good health (not recorded which). The CDR3 runs from the conserved cysteine through the conserved F or W. Fields, in order: clone size, CDR3 length, J gene, D gene, V gene, CDR3 protein, CDR3 DNA. The D gene is left open where the match is weak. Size tells how often a clone was seen (once, few, many) or the class of an expanded clone, and some rows leave it out.

many 18 TRBJ2-3 TRBD2 TRBV19 CATKRTSGSGLLGDTQYF TGTGCCACCAAGCGGACTAGCGGGAGTGGCCTCCTTGGTGATACGCAGTATTTT
many 17 TRBJ2-2 TRBD2 TRBV5-1 CASSLKTSGGDTGELFF TGCGCCAGCAGCCTCAAGACTAGCGGGGGCGACACCGGGGAGCTGTTTTTT
many 16 TRBJ1-5 . TRBV5-1 CASSLEPSSSNQPQHF TGCGCCAGCAGCTTGGAACCGTCCTCTAGCAATCAGCCCCAGCATTTT
many 15 TRBJ2-5 TRBD1 TRBV20-1 CSARDRRTYMETQYF TGCAGTGCTAGGGACAGGAGGACATATATGGAGACCCAGTACTTC
. 15 TRBJ2-7 TRBD1 TRBV30 CAWSPGTGGFYEQYF TGTGCCTGGAGCCCAGGGACAGGGGGGTTCTACGAGCAGTACTTC
few 11 TRBJ2-3 . TRBV29-1 CSVVEEIKQYF TGCAGCGTTGTGGAGGAGATCAAGCAGTATTTT
many 13 TRBJ1-1 TRBD1 TRBV20-1 CSALVRDRGQAFF TGCAGTGCTCTCGTGAGGGACAGGGGGCAAGCTTTCTTT
many 15 TRBJ2-1 . TRBV20-1 CSAEPLKSSYNEQFF TGCAGTGCCGAACCTCTTAAGAGCTCCTACAATGAGCAGTTCTTC
few 18 TRBJ2-1 TRBD2 TRBV20-1 CCARGIVAGGPGDNEQFF TGCTGTGCTAGAGGTATAGTAGCGGGAGGACCTGGAGACAATGAGCAGTTCTTC
. 17 TRBJ2-1 TRBD2 TRBV20-1 CCARIPLAGGSYNEQFF TGCTGTGCTAGGATCCCCCTAGCGGGAGGGTCCTACAATGAGCAGTTCTTC
many 18 TRBJ2-7 . TRBV15 CATSRDRLDSALNYEQYF TGTGCCACCAGCAGAGATCGGCTAGATAGCGCTCTTAACTACGAGCAGTACTTC
. 15 TRBJ2-1 . TRBV7-6 CASSLGNARVNEQFF TGTGCCAGCAGCTTAGGCAACGCCAGGGTGAATGAGCAGTTCTTC
many 11 TRBJ1-1 TRBD1 TRBV20-1 CSAEDRYEAFF TGCAGTGCTGAGGACAGGTATGAAGCTTTCTTT
many 14 TRBJ2-3 TRBD2 TRBV20-1 CSARALAGAVTQYF TGCAGTGCTAGAGCCCTAGCGGGAGCCGTTACGCAGTATTTT
many 12 TRBJ1-1 . TRBV18 CASSPPSGEAFF TGTGCCAGCTCACCACCGTCCGGAGAAGCTTTCTTT
many 13 TRBJ2-7 TRBD2 TRBV20-1 CSGGTSGVGEQYF TGCAGTGGAGGGACTAGCGGGGTCGGGGAGCAGTACTTC